These 27 T cell receptor beta chains share one sample of origin, sequenced in a study of early T cells in non-severe SARS-CoV-2 infection. TCRdb reprocessed the 5' RACE reads via MiXCR and lists one record per CDR3 protein. The sample includes 55,000 to 75,000 distinct CDR3 sequences, approximately 12% of them seen just once. The sequenced sample consisted of whole blood. These receptor sequences come from an adult who was a healthcare worker with PCR-confirmed SARS-CoV-2 infection or an uninfected control (not recorded which).

This clonotype was counted many times. The rearrangement links TRBV4-2 to TRBJ2-5; 11 bases are shared with TRBD2. With V trimmed by 4 bases and J by 2 bases, 3 bases remained unmatched. Germline V lookup: CDR1 LGHNA, CDR2 YNFKEQ. The CDR3 runs 15 residues. The CDR3 loop reads CASSRGLAEQETQYF. DNA for the CDR3: TGTGCCAGCAGCCGGGGACTAGCGGAGCAAGAGACCCAGTACTTC.

The rearrangement joins TRBV7-9 to TRBJ1-4, with D unresolved. The CDR3 spans 14 residues. Trimming stripped 3 bases from V and 8 bases from J, with 13 bases between. Germline V lookup: CDR1 SEHNR, CDR2 FQNEAQ (reference sequence). The CDR3 spells CASSFPGRSEKLFF. CDR3 DNA sequence: TGTGCCAGCAGCTTCCCGGGCCGGTCGGAAAAACTGTTTTTT.

The V gene is TRBV18, the J gene TRBJ1-1, with TRBD1 as a possible D gene (5 bases). The CDR3 runs 14 residues. The V gene's germline CDR1 is KGHSH and CDR2 LQKENI. V lost 3 bases and J 4 bases, leaving 12 bases between the germline ends. CDR3 sequence: CASSPGGVSTEAFF. CDR3 nucleotides: TGTGCCAGCTCACCGGGGGGGGTCAGCACTGAAGCTTTCTTT.

This rearrangement joins TRBV3-1 to TRBJ2-3; TRBD2 aligns across 14 bases. Germline lookup yields CDR1 LGHDT and CDR2 YNNKEL (reference sequence). The CDR3 consists of 20 residues. The J segment lost 3 bases and the V segment lost 3 bases, leaving 14 bases of the junction unmatched. The CDR3 region has the DNA TGTGCCAGCAGCCATCCCCTAATGACTAGCGGGGGGGCCGCGACAGATACGCAGTATTTT. This encodes CASSHPLMTSGGAATDTQYF.

This clonotype occurred many times. This chain connects TRBV27 to TRBJ2-7; a possible D gene is TRBD2 (6 bases). V was clipped by 6 bases and J by 4 bases, with 19 bases between them. Germline V CDR1 and CDR2: MNHEY, SMNVEV (reference sequence). The CDR3 has 15 amino acids. CDR3: CASSLQTGVGYEQYF. CDR3 coding DNA: TGTGCCAGCAGCTTACAGACGGGAGTGGGATACGAGCAGTACTTC.

This clonotype has ten or more counts. The chain links TRBV19 to TRBJ2-6; D gene uncertain. Germline values: CDR1 LNHDA, CDR2 SQIVND (reference sequence). The CDR3 loop spans 16 amino acids. V was trimmed by 3 bases and J by 4 bases, leaving 13 bases between them. CDR3 nucleotides: TGTGCCAGTAGTATCGGGCCCGGGCTCGGGGCCAACGTCCTGACTTTC. Protein product: CASSIGPGLGANVLTF.

This clonotype was detected ten times or more. The chain is built from TRBV29-1 and TRBJ1-2; 8 bases agree with TRBD1. The CDR3 contains 11 residues. Germline V lookup: CDR1 SQVTM, CDR2 ANQGSEA. Trimming took 6 bases from V and 7 from J; bases not matched to a gene: 4. The CDR3 region has the DNA TGCAGCGTCGGGACAGGTCGTGGCTACACCTTC. Protein sequence: CSVGTGRGYTF.

Ten or more counts support this clonotype. The CDR3 here is CSAYGSSYNEQFF. The CDR3 nucleotides are TGCAGTGCGTACGGGAGCTCCTACAATGAGCAGTTCTTC. This chain uses TRBV20-1 with TRBJ2-1; the D gene is possibly TRBD2 (6 bases). The CDR3 contains 13 residues. Germline V lookup: CDR1 DFQATT, CDR2 SNEGSKA (reference sequence). V was cut by 6 bases and J by 0 bases, with 9 bases left in between.

This rearrangement joins TRBV6-6 to TRBJ2-2; 14 bases are a match to TRBD2. Germline V gene sequence: CDR1 MNHNY, CDR2 SVGAGI (reference sequence). V lost 4 bases and J lost 4; bases outside the gene matches: 8. The CDR3 runs to 18 residues. The CDR3 spells CASSSRLAGGPITGELFF. Here the CDR3 DNA reads TGTGCCAGCAGTTCCCGACTAGCGGGGGGGCCTATCACCGGGGAGCTGTTTTTT.

This clonotype was observed at least ten times. V usage is TRBV4-2 and J usage is TRBJ2-5; 12 bases fit TRBD2. Germline trimming cut 1 base from V and 4 bases from J; bases unmatched to any gene: 7. This CDR3 contains 17 residues. The germline gives CDR1 LGHNA, CDR2 YNFKEQ. In DNA, the CDR3 is TGTGCCAGCAGCCAAGCGCTAGCGGGGGGGCCGGGAGAGACCCAGTACTTC. Its protein is CASSQALAGGPGETQYF.

The chain joins TRBV28 to TRBJ2-7, with 8 bases identical to TRBD1. CDR1 and CDR2 (germline): MDHEN, SYDVKM. The CDR3 runs 14 residues. Trimming at V came to 5 bases and at J to 3 bases, leaving 6 bases not matched to a gene. The CDR3 here is CASSPRGPLYEQYF. The CDR3 nucleotides read TGTGCCAGCAGTCCCAGGGGGCCTCTCTACGAGCAGTACTTC.

This clonotype was recorded at least ten times. The CDR3 sequence is CASSIVGDYEQYF. The CDR3 nucleotides read TGTGCCAGTAGTATAGTTGGGGATTACGAGCAGTACTTC. V usage is TRBV19 and J usage is TRBJ2-7; D remains ambiguous. V lost 1 base, J lost 4 bases, and 8 bases lay in between. The CDR3 has 13 amino acids. Per the germline V gene, CDR1 is LNHDA and CDR2 is SQIVND (reference sequence).

This clonotype was counted ten times or more. V usage is TRBV6-5 and J usage is TRBJ2-3; 8 bases line up with TRBD2. The CDR3 has 15 residues. V dropped 5 bases and J dropped 0; count of bases not matched to a gene: 4. Germline lookup yields CDR1 MNHEY and CDR2 SVGAGI. This CDR3 reads CASSQTSDSTDTQYF. In DNA, the CDR3 is TGTGCCAGCAGTCAGACTAGCGACAGCACAGATACGCAGTATTTT.

There are a few counts of this clonotype. V is TRBV4-1 and J is TRBJ2-2; 10 bases are a match to TRBD2. V dropped 1 base and J dropped 4; count of bases not matched to a gene: 3. This CDR3 is 16 amino acids long. The germline V gene encodes CDR1 MGHRA and CDR2 YSYEKL. The CDR3 DNA sequence: TGCGCCAGCAGCCAAGTAGCGGGAGGCGGCACCGGGGAGCTGTTTTTT. Encoded protein: CASSQVAGGGTGELFF.

This clonotype has at least ten counts. J is TRBJ1-2 and V is TRBV12-3 or TRBV12-4, with 7 nucleotides matching TRBD1. The CDR3 has 14 residues. V shed 6 bases and J 0 bases; nucleotides not matched to a gene: 4. The CDR3 coding sequence is TGTGCCAGCAGCACGGGACAGACTAACTATGGCTACACCTTC. Translation: CASSTGQTNYGYTF.

This clonotype was observed many times. The chain uses TRBV3-1 and TRBJ2-7; TRBD1 matches at 8 bases. The CDR3 length is 14 residues. The trim removed 4 bases at V and 0 bases at J, leaving 2 bases unmatched. Germline V lookup: CDR1 LGHDT, CDR2 YNNKEL (reference sequence). The CDR3 nucleotides read TGTGCCAGCAGCCTGGGACAGGTCTCCTACGAGCAGTACTTC. It specifies CASSLGQVSYEQYF.

This clonotype appeared many times. The chain joins TRBV7-9 to TRBJ2-1; the D gene could be TRBD1 or TRBD2 (5 bases each). The V end was cut by 1 base, the J end by 9 bases, with 13 bases between. This CDR3 region has 14 residues. Germline assignment: CDR1 SEHNR and CDR2 FQNEAQ (reference sequence). CDR3 coding DNA: TGTGCCAGCAGCTTAGGGGGGAGTGGTTTTGAGCAGTTCTTC. Encoded protein: CASSLGGSGFEQFF.

This clonotype was counted ten times or more. This chain connects TRBV29-1 to TRBJ2-3; tentatively, D is TRBD2 (6 bases). Deletions cut 4 bases from V and 6 bases from J, with 17 bases between. Germline-derived CDR1 and CDR2 are SQVTM and ANQGSEA. This CDR3 is 14 amino acids long. The CDR3 loop is CSVGGGGEVDTQYF. In DNA, the CDR3 is TGCAGCGTTGGGGGTGGAGGGGAGGTGGATACGCAGTATTTT.

The rearrangement uses TRBV7-2 and TRBJ2-5; D not certain. The CDR3 covers 13 residues. The V and J ends lost 2 bases and 2 bases respectively, with 6 bases between them. CDR1 is SGHTA and CDR2 is FQGNSA in the germline V gene. The CDR3 DNA follows: TGTGCCAGCAGCTTAAGACGGCAAGAGACCCAGTACTTC. This encodes CASSLRRQETQYF.

This clonotype was seen many times. This chain connects TRBV7-9 to TRBJ2-7, with 9 bases matching TRBD1. Germline V gene lookup returns CDR1 SEHNR and CDR2 FQNEAQ (reference sequence). Unmatched junction bases numbered 10, after V lost 5 bases and J lost 5 bases. This CDR3 comprises 15 residues. The CDR3 protein is CASSLGQGQGNEQYF. The CDR3 bases are TGTGCCAGCAGCCTCGGCCAGGGACAGGGCAACGAGCAGTACTTC.

Ten or more counts support this clonotype. The chain employs TRBV12-3 or TRBV12-4 and TRBJ2-7; the match to TRBD1 covers 8 bases. Trimming at V came to 6 bases and at J to 5 bases, leaving 6 bases not matched to a gene. The CDR3 length is 13 residues. CDR3 region: CASSLDREDEQYF. CDR3 in DNA: TGTGCCAGCAGCCTGGACAGGGAAGACGAGCAGTACTTC.

The V and J genes are TRBV13 and TRBJ2-7; 7 positions agree with TRBD1. V shed 5 bases and J 1 base; nucleotides not matched to a gene: 2. Germline CDR1 and CDR2: PRHDT and FYEKMQ (reference sequence). The CDR3 runs 13 residues. CDR3 in DNA: TGTGCCAGCAGCCAGGGACAGTCCTACGAGCAGTACTTC. Translated, it gives CASSQGQSYEQYF.

This clonotype has at least ten counts. The rearrangement links TRBV12-3 or TRBV12-4 to TRBJ1-1; D call uncertain. V was shortened by 3 bases and J by 3 bases, with 8 bases between the two germline ends. This CDR3 spans 13 amino acids. DNA for the CDR3: TGTGCCAGCAGTTTCTGGCCGGACACTGAAGCTTTCTTT. This codes for CASSFWPDTEAFF.

This clonotype showed up many times. CDR3 residues: CASSPLGEEDTQYF. CDR3 nucleotides: TGTGCCAGCTCACCACTGGGAGAGGAAGATACGCAGTATTTT. The genes are TRBV18 and TRBJ2-3; D is possibly TRBD2 (5 bases). V was shortened by 1 base and J by 5 bases, with 10 bases between the two germline ends. Germline V gene sequence: CDR1 KGHSH, CDR2 LQKENI. The CDR3 is 14 amino acids.

This clonotype came up many times. The gene calls are TRBV12-5 and TRBJ2-3, with 10 bases that match TRBD2. Germline V gene sequence: CDR1 LGHNT, CDR2 FRNRAP. Trimming removed 7 bases from V and 7 bases from J; junction bases left unmatched: 8. The CDR3 contains 14 residues. CDR3 sequence (DNA): TGTGCTAGTGAAAAGAGCGGGGGGGCCAATACGCAGTATTTT. It translates to CASEKSGGANTQYF.

The table lists this clonotype with many counts. This rearrangement joins TRBV20-1 to TRBJ2-7; D is uncertain. The ends were cut back, 7 bases at V and 0 bases at J, with 13 bases in the middle. Germline V gene lookup returns CDR1 DFQATT and CDR2 SNEGSKA (reference sequence). This CDR3 region has 13 residues. The CDR3, as DNA: TGCAGTGTTCCGACATCGAACTCCTACGAGCAGTACTTC. The encoded protein is CSVPTSNSYEQYF.

The chain couples TRBV11-2 to TRBJ2-3; 12 bases match TRBD2. The ends lost 5 bases at V and 5 bases at J; junction bases unmatched: 8. The CDR3 length is 16 residues. Germline V gene sequence: CDR1 SGHAT, CDR2 FQNNGV. Here the CDR3 DNA reads TGTGCCAGCAGCCTATTACTAGCGGGGGGCGGAGATACGCAGTATTTT. Its protein product is CASSLLLAGGGDTQYF.